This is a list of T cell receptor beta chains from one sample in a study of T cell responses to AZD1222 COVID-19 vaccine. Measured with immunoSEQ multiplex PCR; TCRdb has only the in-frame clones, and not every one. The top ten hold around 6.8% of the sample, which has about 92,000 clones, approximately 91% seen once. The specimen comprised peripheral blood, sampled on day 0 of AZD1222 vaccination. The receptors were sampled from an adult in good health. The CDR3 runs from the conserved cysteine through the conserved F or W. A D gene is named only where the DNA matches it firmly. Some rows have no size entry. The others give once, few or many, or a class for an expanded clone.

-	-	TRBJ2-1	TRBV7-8	TGTGCCAGCAGCTTAGCCAACAATGAGCAGTTCTTC	CASSLANNEQFF
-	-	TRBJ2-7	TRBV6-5	TGTGCCAGCGGAGGAGGGATATCCTACGAGCAGTACTTC	CASGGGISYEQYF
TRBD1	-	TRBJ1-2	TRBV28	TGTGCCAGCAGTTTAGGACAGGGCTATGGCTACACCTTC	CASSLGQGYGYTF
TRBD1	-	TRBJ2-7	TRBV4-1	TGCGCCAGCAGCCCCCGACCGGGACAGGGTCCAAACGAGCAGTACTTC	CASSPRPGQGPNEQYF
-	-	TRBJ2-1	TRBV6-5	TGTGCCAGCAGTTACGGGGGGCGGAATGAGCAGTTCTTC	CASSYGGRNEQFF
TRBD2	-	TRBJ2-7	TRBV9	TGTGCCAGCAGCGTAGAGACTAGCGGGTGGTACGAGCAGTACTTC	CASSVETSGWYEQYF
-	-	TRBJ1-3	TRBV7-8	TGTGCCAGCAGCTTAAGGTCACAGACTGGAAACACCATATATTTT	CASSLRSQTGNTIYF
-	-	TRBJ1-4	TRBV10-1	TGCGCCAGCAGTGAGAGACCGGGAGGTGAAAAACTGTTTTTT	CASSERPGGEKLFF
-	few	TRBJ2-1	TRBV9	TGTGCCAGCAGCCCAATGGGACTGGGCCGCTACAATGAGCAGTTCTTC	CASSPMGLGRYNEQFF
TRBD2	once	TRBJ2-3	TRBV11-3	TGTGCCAGCAGCTTAGGCGGGAGGAGGACAGATACGCAGTATTTT	CASSLGGRRTDTQYF
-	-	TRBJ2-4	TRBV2	TGTGCCAGCAGACCGTGGGGATCGGCCAAAAACATTCAGTACTTC	CASRPWGSAKNIQYF
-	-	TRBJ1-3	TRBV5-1	TGCGCCAGCAGCTTGGGTTCTGGAAACACCATATATTTT	CASSLGSGNTIYF
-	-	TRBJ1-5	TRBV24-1	TGTGCCACCAGCCCCCAAAGAGGTACTAGCAATCAGCCCCAGCATTTT	CATSPQRGTSNQPQHF
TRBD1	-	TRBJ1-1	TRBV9	TGTGCCAGCAGCGTACGCCCTATTCAGGGGGCCGTCACTGAAGCTTTCTTT	CASSVRPIQGAVTEAFF
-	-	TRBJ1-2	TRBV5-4	TGTGCCAGCAGCTTAGGTCATGGCTATGGCTACACCTTC	CASSLGHGYGYTF
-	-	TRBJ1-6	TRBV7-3	TGTGCCAGCAGCTTTCAGCCGACGGACCCGAGTTCACCCCTCCACTTT	CASSFQPTDPSSPLHF
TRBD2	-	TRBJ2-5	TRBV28	TGTGCCAGCAGTTCCCTCCATGGGGGTAGCGGGAGAGAGACCCAGTACTTC	CASSSLHGGSGRETQYF
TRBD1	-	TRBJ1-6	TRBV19	TGTGCCAGTAGTCCAACAGGGGGCACTCGGTCCTATAATTCACCCCTCCACTTT	CASSPTGGTRSYNSPLHF
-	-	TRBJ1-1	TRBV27	TGTGCCAGCAGTTTAGGACATCAAGCTTTCTTT	CASSLGHQAFF
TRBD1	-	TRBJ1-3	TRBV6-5	TGTGCCAGCAGCACAGGGGTGAGCTCTGGAAACACCATATATTTT	CASSTGVSSGNTIYF
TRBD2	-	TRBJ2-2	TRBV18	TGTGCCAGCTCACTAAGACTAGCGGGAGCCCTGAACACCGGGGAGCTGTTTTTT	CASSLRLAGALNTGELFF
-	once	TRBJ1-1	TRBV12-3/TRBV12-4	TGTGCCAGCAGTTTATCGGAAAACACTGAAGCTTTCTTT	CASSLSENTEAFF
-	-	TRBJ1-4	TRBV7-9	TGTGCCAGCAGCCCCGGGAGCCGAGCGTCGGGTGAAAAACTGTTTTTT	CASSPGSRASGEKLFF
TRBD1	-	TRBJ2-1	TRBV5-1	TGCGCCAGCAGCTTGGTACAGGGGCCTAATGAGCAGTTCTTC	CASSLVQGPNEQFF
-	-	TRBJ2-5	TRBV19	TGTGCCAGTAGTATAGATACAGGGTCTGTGGAGACCCAGTACTTC	CASSIDTGSVETQYF
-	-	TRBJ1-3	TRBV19	TGTGCCAGTCCGGGACGGTCAAGGGACACCATATATTTT	CASPGRSRDTIYF
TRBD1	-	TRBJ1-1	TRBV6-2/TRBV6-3	TGTGCCAGCAGTTACGGACAGGTGAACACTGAAGCTTTCTTT	CASSYGQVNTEAFF
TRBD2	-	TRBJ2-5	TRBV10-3	TGTGCCATCAGTGGGGTAGCGGGAGTAGGGGAGACCCAGTACTTC	CAISGVAGVGETQYF
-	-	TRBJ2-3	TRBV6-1	TGTGCCAGCAGTGAGGCTGAGCAAAGTAGCACAGATACGCAGTATTTT	CASSEAEQSSTDTQYF
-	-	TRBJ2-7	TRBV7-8	TGTGCCAGCAGCTTAGATCGCGGCCGCTTTAACTCCTACGAGCAGTACTTC	CASSLDRGRFNSYEQYF
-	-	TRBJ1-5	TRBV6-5	TGTGCCAGCACCAAAATCGGGGAAAAGGGGACGCCCCAGCATTTT	CASTKIGEKGTPQHF
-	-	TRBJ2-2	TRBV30	TGTGCCTGGAGTCGTGAAACCGGGGAGCTGTTTTTT	CAWSRETGELFF
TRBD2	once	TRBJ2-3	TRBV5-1	TGCGCCAGCAGCTTGACTAGCGGCAAACAGGATACGCAGTATTTT	CASSLTSGKQDTQYF
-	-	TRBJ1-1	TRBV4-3	TGCGCCAGCAGCCAATCAGGGGCGGGGACTGAAGCTTTCTTT	CASSQSGAGTEAFF
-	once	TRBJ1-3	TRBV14	TGTGCCAGCGAGCCTATAGACAGGAACTCTGGAAACACCATATATTTT	CASEPIDRNSGNTIYF
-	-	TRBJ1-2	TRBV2	TGTGCCAGCAGTGTCGAACGGGGAGGTCGGGCCTATGGCTACACCTTC	CASSVERGGRAYGYTF
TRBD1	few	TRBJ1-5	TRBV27	TGTGCCAGCAGTTTCGGGACAGGGGGACAGCCCCAGCATTTT	CASSFGTGGQPQHF
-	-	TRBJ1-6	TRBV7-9	TGTGCCAGCAGCCGGGAGGTCAGACATAATTCACCCCTCCACTTT	CASSREVRHNSPLHF
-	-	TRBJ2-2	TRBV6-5	TGTGCCAGCAGCGGACAGGGAGGGGTGCCCGGGGAGCTGTTTTTT	CASSGQGGVPGELFF
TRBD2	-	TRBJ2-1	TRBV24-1	TGTGCCACCAGTGAAGGTAGCGGGAGGGATAGTGAGCAGTTCTTC	CATSEGSGRDSEQFF
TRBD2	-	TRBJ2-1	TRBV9	TGTGCCAGCAGCGGAGGCCCGGGGGGGGATCCCAATGAGCAGTTCTTC	CASSGGPGGDPNEQFF
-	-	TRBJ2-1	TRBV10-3	TGTGCCATCAGTGACCTGGACAGATTGCACAATGAGCAGTTCTTC	CAISDLDRLHNEQFF
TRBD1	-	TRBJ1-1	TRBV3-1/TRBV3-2	TGTGCCAGCAGCCAAGGACAGGGGGCGGACACTGAAGCTTTCTTT	CASSQGQGADTEAFF
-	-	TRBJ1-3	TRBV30	TGTGCCTGGAGTTGGGGGTCTGGAAACACCATATATTTT	CAWSWGSGNTIYF
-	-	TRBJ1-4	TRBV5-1	TGCGCCAGCAGACCACAGGCAACTAATGAAAAACTGTTTTTT	CASRPQATNEKLFF
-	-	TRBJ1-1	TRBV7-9	TGTGCCAGCAGCTTAAGCATGAACACTGAAGCTTTCTTT	CASSLSMNTEAFF
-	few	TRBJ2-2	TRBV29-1	TGCAGCGCCCCTAGCCCCGCGAACACCGGGGAGCTGTTTTTT	CSAPSPANTGELFF